The TCR beta chain described here comes from a study of cytomegalovirus exposure and HLA in healthy donors. Study information: There were about 85 million unique TCRs (from HLA-typed donors) in an early data release. Notes on the study in general: Reports described diagnosis of cytomegalovirus status by the classifier as highly specific and sensitive.

The trim removed 0 bases at V and 5 bases at J, leaving 8 bases unmatched. This CDR3 spans 17 amino acids. The germline gives CDR1 SGHNT, CDR2 YYREEE (reference sequence). On this clone: Its antigen is still unknown.

This PCR relied on a set of 60 Vbeta primers and 13 Jbeta primers. Some clones are missing from TCRdb's copy, which holds only in-frame ones; the method was immunoSEQ multiplex PCR. The sample has some 220,000 clones, over 70% seen once. The sequenced sample was PBMCs. This chain connects TRBV5-4 to TRBJ2-5; 12 nucleotides line up with TRBD2. The TCR sequence derives from a woman aged 60-75 years in good health and CMV-seropositive. The CDR3 reads CASSLGETSGGHETQYF. For the CDR3, the DNA is TGTGCCAGCAGCTTGGGCGAGACTAGCGGGGGTCACGAGACCCAGTACTTC.